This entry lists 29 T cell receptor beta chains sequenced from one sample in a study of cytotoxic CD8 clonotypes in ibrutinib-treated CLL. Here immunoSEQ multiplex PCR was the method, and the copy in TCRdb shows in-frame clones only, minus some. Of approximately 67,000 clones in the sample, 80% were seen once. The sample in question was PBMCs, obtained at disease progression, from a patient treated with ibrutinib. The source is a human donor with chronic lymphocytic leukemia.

The CDR3 region is CASRRYRELGMAGANVLTF. The CDR3 bases are TGTGCCAGCAGGCGCTACAGGGAACTCGGGATGGCTGGGGCCAACGTCCTGACTTTC. The V call is TRBV7-8, the J call TRBJ2-6; possibly TRBD1 for D (6 bases). Germline-derived CDR1 and CDR2 are SGHVS and FQNEAQ. The V gene lost 6 bases and the J gene lost 2 bases, with 23 bases spanning the gap. The CDR3 consists of 19 residues.

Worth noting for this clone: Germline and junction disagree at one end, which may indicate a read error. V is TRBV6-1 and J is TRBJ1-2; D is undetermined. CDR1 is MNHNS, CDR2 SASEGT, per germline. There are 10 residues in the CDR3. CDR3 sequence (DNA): TGTGCCAGCAGTGAAGAGTCACCGGCCTTC. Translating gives CASSEESPAF.

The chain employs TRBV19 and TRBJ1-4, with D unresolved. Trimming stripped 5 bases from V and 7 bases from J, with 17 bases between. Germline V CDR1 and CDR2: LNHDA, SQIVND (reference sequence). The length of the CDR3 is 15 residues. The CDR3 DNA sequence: TGTGCCAGTAGTCCGAGACCCAGAGGACGTGAAAAACTGTTTTTT. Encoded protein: CASSPRPRGREKLFF.

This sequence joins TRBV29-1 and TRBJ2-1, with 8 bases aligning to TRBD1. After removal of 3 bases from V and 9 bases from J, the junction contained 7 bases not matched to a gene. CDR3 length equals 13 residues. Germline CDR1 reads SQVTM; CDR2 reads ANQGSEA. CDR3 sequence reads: CSVDRGLRGEQFF. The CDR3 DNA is TGCAGCGTTGACAGGGGGCTACGGGGTGAGCAGTTCTTC.

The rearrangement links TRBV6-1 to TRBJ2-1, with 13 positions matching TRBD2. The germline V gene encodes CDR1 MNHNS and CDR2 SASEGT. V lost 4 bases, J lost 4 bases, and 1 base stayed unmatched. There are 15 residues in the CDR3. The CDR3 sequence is CASSGTSGSYNEQFF. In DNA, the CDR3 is TGTGCCAGCAGTGGGACTAGCGGGAGTTACAATGAGCAGTTCTTC.

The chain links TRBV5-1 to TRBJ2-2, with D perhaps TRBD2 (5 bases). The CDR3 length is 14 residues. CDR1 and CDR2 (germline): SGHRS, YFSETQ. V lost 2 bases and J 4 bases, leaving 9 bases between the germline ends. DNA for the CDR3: TGCGCCAGCAGCTTCGGGGAGCGCACCGGGGAGCTGTTTTTT. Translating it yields CASSFGERTGELFF.

The CDR3 spells CASSLAGSTDTQYF. CDR3 in DNA: TGCGCCAGCAGCTTGGCGGGGAGCACAGATACGCAGTATTTT. This chain connects TRBV5-1 to TRBJ2-3, with D perhaps TRBD2 (5 bases). Per germline, CDR1 SGHRS and CDR2 YFSETQ. With 0 bases removed from V and 0 bases from J, the gap between germline ends came to 5 bases. This CDR3 is 14 amino acids long.

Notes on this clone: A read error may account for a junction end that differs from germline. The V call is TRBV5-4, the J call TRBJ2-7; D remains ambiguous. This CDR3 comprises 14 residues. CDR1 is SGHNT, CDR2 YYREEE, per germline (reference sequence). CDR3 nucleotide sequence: TGTGCCAGCAGTTTGGGCCTCACCCCAAACGAGCAGTACTTC. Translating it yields CASSLGLTPNEQYF.

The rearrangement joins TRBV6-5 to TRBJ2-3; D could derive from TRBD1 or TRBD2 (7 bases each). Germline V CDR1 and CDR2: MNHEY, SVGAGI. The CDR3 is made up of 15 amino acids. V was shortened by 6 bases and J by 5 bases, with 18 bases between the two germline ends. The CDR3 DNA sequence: TGTGCCAGCAGCGAACAGGGGAGGGACCAAGATACGCAGTATTTT. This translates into CASSEQGRDQDTQYF.

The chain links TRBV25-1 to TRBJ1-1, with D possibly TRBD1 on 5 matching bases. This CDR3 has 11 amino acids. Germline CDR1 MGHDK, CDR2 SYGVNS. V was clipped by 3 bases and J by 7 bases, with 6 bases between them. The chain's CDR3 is CASSDRVEAFF. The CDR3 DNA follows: TGTGCCAGCAGTGACAGGGTTGAAGCTTTCTTT.

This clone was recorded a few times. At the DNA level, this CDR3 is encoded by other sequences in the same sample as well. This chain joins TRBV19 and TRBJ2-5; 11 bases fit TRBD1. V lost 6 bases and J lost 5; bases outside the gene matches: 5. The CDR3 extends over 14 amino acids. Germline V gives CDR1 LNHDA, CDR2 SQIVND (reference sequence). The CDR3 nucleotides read TGTGCCAGTAGGAGGACAGGGGGCAGGGAGACCCAGTACTTC. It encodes CASRRTGGRETQYF.

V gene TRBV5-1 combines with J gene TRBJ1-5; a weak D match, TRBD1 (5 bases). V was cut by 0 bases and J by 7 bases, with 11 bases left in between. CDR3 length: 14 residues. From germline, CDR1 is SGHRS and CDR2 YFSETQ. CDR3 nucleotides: TGCGCCAGCAGCTTGGTTGGGGGGTCCCAGCCCCAGCATTTT. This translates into CASSLVGGSQPQHF.

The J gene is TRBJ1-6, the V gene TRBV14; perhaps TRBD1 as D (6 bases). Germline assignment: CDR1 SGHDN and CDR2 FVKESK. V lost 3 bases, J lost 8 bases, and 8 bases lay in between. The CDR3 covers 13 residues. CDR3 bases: TGTGCCAGCAGCCAGTACAGGGATTCACCCCTCCACTTT. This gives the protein CASSQYRDSPLHF.

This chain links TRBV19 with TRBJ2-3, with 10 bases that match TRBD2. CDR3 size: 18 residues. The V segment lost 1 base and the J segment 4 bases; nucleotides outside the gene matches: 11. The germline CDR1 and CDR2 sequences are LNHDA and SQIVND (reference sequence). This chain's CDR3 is CASSIGVLAGVVADTQYF. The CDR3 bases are TGTGCCAGTAGTATAGGGGTCCTAGCGGGAGTGGTTGCAGATACGCAGTATTTT.

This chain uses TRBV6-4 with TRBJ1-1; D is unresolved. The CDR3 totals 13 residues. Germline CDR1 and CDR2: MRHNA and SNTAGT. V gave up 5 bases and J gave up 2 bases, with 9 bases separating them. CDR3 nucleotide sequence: TGTGCCAGCAGTACCGGTGGAAACACTGAAGCTTTCTTT. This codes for CASSTGGNTEAFF.

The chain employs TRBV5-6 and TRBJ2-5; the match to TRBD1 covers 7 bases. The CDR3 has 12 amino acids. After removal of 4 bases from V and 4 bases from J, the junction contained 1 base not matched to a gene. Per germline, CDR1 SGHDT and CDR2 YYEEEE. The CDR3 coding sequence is TGTGCCAGCAGCCCAGGGGGAGAGACCCAGTACTTC. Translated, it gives CASSPGGETQYF.

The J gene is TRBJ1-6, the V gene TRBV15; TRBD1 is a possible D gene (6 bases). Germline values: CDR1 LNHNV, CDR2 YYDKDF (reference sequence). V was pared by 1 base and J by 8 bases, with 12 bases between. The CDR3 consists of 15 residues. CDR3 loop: CATSRGSQGHSPLHF. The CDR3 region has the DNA TGTGCCACCAGCAGAGGGTCTCAGGGGCATTCACCCCTCCACTTT. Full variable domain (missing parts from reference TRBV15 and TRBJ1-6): DAMVIQNPRYQVTQFGKPVTLSCSQTLNHNVMYWYQQKSSQAPKLLFHYYDKDFNNEADTPDNFQSRRPNTSFCFLDIRSPGLGDTAMYLCATSRGSQGHSPLHFGNGTRLTVT.

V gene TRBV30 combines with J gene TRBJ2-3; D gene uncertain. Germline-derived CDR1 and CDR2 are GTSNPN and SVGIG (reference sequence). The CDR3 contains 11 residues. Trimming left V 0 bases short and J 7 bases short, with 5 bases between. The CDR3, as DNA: TGTGCCTGGAGTGTCACGAATACGCAGTATTTT. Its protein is CAWSVTNTQYF. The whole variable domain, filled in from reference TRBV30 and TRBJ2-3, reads SQTIHQWPATLVQPVGSPLSLECTVEGTSNPNLYWYRQAAGRGLQLLFYSVGIGQISSEVPQNLSASRPQDRQFILSSKKLLLSDSGFYLCAWSVTNTQYFGPGTRLTVL.

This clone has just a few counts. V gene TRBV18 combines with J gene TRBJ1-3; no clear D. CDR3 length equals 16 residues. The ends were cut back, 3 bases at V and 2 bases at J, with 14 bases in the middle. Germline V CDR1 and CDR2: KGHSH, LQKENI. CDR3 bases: TGTGCCAGCTCACCTCAGGATGGGGAGACTGGAAACACCATATATTTT. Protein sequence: CASSPQDGETGNTIYF.

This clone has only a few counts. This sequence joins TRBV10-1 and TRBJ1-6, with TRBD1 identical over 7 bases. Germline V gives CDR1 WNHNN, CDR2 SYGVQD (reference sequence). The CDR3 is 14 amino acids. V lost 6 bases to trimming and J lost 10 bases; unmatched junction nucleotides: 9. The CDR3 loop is CASSRDRVGSPLHF. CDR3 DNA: TGCGCCAGCAGCCGAGACAGGGTTGGCTCACCCCTCCACTTT.

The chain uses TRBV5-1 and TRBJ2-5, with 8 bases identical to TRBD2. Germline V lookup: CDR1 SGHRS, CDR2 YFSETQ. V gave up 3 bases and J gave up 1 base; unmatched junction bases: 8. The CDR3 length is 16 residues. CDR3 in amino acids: CASSSSGSSVQETQYF. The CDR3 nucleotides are TGCGCCAGCAGCTCCAGCGGGAGTTCGGTCCAAGAGACCCAGTACTTC.

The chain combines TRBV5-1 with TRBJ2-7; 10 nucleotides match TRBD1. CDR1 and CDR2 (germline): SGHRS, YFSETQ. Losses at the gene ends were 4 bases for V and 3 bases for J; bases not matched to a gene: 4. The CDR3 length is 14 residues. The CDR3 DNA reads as TGCGCCAGCAGCCTGGGACAGGGGATCTACGAGCAGTACTTC. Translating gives CASSLGQGIYEQYF. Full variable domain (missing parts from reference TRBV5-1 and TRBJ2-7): KAGVTQTPRYLIKTRGQQVTLSCSPISGHRSVSWYQQTPGQGLQFLFEYFSETQRNKGNFPGRFSGRQFSNSRSEMNVSTLELGDSALYLCASSLGQGIYEQYFGPGTRLTVT.

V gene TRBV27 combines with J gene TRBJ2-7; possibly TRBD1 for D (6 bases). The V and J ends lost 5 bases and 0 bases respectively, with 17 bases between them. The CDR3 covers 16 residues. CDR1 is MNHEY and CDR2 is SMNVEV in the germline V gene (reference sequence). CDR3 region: CASSTVRQVSSYEQYF. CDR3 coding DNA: TGTGCCAGCAGTACAGTCCGACAGGTATCCTCCTACGAGCAGTACTTC.

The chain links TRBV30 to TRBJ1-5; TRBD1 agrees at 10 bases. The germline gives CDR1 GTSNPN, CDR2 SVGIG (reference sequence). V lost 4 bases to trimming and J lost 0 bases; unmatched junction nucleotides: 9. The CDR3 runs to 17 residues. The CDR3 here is CAWTAGDRGYSNQPQHF. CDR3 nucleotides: TGTGCCTGGACTGCAGGGGACAGGGGCTATAGCAATCAGCCCCAGCATTTT.

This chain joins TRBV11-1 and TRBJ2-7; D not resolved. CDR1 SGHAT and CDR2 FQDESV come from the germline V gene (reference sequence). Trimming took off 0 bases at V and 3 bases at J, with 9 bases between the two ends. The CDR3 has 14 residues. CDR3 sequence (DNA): TGTGCCAGCAGCTTAGCAGAGAAGTACTACGAGCAGTACTTC. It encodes CASSLAEKYYEQYF. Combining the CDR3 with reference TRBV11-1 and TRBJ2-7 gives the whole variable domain EAEVAQSPRYKITEKSQAVAFWCDPISGHATLYWYRQILGQGPELLVQFQDESVVDDSQLPKDRFSAERLKGVDSTLKIQPAELGDSAMYLCASSLAEKYYEQYFGPGTRLTVT.

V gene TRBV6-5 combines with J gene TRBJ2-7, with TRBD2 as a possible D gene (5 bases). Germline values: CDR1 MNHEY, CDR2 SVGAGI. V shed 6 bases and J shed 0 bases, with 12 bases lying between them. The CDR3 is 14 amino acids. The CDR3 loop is CASRRLTYSYEQYF. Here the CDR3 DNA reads TGTGCCAGCAGGCGACTAACCTACTCCTACGAGCAGTACTTC.

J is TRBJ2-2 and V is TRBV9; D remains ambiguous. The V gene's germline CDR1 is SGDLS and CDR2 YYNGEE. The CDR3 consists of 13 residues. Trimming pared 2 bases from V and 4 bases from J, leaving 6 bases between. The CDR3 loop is CASSVSLTGELFF. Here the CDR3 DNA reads TGTGCCAGCAGCGTTTCTCTCACCGGGGAGCTGTTTTTT. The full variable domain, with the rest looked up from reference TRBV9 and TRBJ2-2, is DSGVTQTPKHLITATGQRVTLRCSPRSGDLSVYWYQQSLDQGLQFLIQYYNGEERAKGNILERFSAQQFPDLHSELNLSSLELGDSALYFCASSVSLTGELFFGEGSRLTVL.

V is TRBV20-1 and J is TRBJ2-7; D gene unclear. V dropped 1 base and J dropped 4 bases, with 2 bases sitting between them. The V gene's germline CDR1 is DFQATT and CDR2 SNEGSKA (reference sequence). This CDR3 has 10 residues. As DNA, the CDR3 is TGCAGTGCTAGAGTGTACGAGCAGTACTTC. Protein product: CSARVYEQYF.

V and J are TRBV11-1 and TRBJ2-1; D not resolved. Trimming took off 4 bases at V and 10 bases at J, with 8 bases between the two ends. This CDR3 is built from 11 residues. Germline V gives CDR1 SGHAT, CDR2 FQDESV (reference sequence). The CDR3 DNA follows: TGTGCCAGCAGCTCTCGGTGGGAGCAGTTCTTC. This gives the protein CASSSRWEQFF.